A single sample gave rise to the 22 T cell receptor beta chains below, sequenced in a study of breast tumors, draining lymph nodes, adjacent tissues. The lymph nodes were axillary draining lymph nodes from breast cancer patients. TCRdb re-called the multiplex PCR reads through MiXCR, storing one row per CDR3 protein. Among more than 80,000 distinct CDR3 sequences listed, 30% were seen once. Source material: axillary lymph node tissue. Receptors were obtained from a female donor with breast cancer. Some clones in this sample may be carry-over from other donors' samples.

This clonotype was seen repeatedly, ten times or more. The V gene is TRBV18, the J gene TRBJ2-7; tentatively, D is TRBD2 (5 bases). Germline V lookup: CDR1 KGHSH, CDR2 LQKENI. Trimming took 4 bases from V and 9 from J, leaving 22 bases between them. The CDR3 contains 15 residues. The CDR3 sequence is CASSLEGSSTRVQYF. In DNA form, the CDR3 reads TGTGCCAGCTCACTAGAGGGCAGCAGCACGCGAGTGCAGTACTTC.

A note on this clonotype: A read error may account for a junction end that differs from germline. CDR3 loop: CASSHSPGFTYNEQFF. The CDR3 DNA is TGTGCCAGCAGTCACTCGCCCGGGTTCACCTACAATGAGCAGTTCTTC. This sequence joins TRBV6-2 or TRBV6-3 and TRBJ2-1; D remains unclear. Per the germline V gene, CDR1 is MNHEY and CDR2 is SVGEGT. The CDR3 is made up of 16 amino acids.

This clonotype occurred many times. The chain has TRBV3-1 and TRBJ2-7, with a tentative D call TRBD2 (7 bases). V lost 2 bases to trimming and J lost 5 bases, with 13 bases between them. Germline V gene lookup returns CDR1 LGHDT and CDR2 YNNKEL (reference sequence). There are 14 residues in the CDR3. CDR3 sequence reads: CASSQIGGLNEQYF. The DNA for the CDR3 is TGTGCCAGCAGCCAAATCGGGGGGCTCAACGAGCAGTACTTC.

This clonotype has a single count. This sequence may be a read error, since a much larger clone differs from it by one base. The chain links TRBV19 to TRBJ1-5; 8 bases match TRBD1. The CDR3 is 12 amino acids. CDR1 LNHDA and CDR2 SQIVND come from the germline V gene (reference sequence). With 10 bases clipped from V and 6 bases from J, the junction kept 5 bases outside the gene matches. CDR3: CAIGTGSQPQHF. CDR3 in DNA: TGTGCCATAGGGACAGGCAGTCAGCCCCAGCATTTT.

CDR3 nucleotide sequence: TGTGCCAGCAGCTTGGGGCGGGCCGCCGTAGAGACCCAGTACTTC. Amino acids: CASSLGRAAVETQYF. The V call is TRBV9, the J call TRBJ2-5; D may match TRBD1 or TRBD2 (5 bases each). This CDR3 spans 15 amino acids. The V end was cut by 4 bases, the J end by 4 bases, with 17 bases between. The germline gives CDR1 SGDLS, CDR2 YYNGEE.

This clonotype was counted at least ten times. The CDR3 reads CASTVGRLAGAGPNTGELFF. In DNA form, the CDR3 reads TGTGCCAGCACCGTAGGAAGACTAGCGGGCGCTGGGCCGAACACCGGGGAGCTGTTTTTT. The V gene is TRBV2, the J gene TRBJ2-2; 10 bases are a match to TRBD2. Germline values: CDR1 SNHLY, CDR2 FYNNEI. Trimming took 7 bases from V and 0 from J; bases not matched to a gene: 17. This CDR3 is 20 amino acids long.

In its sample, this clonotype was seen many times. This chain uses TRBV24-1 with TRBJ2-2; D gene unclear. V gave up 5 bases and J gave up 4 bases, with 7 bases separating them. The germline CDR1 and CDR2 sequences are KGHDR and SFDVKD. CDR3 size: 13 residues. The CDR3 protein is CATSASFTGELFF. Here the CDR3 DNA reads TGTGCCACCAGTGCGAGCTTCACCGGGGAGCTGTTTTTT.

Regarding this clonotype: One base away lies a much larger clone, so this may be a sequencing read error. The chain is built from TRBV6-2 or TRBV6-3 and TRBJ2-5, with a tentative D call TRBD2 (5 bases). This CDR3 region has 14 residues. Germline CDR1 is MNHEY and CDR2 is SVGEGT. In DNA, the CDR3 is TGTGCCGGCAGTTCCCAGCCAAGCGGAGTGGCCCAGTACTTC. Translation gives CAGSSQPSGVAQYF.

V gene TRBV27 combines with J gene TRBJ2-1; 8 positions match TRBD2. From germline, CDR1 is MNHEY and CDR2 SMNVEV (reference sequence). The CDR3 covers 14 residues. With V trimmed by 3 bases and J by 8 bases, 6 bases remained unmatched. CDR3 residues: CASSFGRGGHEQFF. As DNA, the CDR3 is TGTGCCAGCAGTTTCGGACGGGGGGGCCATGAGCAGTTCTTC.

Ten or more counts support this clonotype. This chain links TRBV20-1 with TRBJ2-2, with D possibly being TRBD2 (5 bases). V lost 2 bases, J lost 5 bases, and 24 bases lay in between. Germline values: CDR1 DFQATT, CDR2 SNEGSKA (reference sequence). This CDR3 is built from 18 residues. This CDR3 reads CSARSYAIRGLGTGELFF. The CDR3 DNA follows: TGCAGTGCTAGAAGTTACGCAATACGGGGTCTCGGTACCGGGGAGCTGTTTTTT.

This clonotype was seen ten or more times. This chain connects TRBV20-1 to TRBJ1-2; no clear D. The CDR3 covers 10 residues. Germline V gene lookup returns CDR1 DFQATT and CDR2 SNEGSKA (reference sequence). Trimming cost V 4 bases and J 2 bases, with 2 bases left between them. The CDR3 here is CSANNYGYTF. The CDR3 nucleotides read TGCAGTGCTAACAACTATGGCTACACCTTC.

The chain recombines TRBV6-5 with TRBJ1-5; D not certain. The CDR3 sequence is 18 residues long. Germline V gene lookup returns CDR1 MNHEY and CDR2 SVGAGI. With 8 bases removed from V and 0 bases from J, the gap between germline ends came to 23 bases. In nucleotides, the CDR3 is TGTGCCAGCTCACCCGAAGGAGTGTACCGTTATAGCAATCAGCCCCAGCATTTT. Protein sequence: CASSPEGVYRYSNQPQHF.

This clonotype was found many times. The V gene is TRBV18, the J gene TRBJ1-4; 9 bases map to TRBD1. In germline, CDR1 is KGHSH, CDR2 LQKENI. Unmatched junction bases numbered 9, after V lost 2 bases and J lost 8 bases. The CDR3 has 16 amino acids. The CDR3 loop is CASSPVEGQGGEKLFF. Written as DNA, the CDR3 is TGTGCCAGCTCACCAGTGGAGGGACAGGGCGGAGAAAAACTGTTTTTT.

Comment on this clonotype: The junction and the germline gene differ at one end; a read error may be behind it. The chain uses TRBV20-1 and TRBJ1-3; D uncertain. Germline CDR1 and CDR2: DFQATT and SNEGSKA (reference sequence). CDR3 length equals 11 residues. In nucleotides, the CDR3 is TGCAGTGCTAGAGGTCAAAACACCATATCCTTT. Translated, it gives CSARGQNTISF.

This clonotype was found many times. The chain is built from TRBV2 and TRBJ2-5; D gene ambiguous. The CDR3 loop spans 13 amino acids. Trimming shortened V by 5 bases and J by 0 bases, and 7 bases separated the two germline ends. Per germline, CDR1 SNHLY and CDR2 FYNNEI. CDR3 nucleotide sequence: TGTGCCAGCAGTCGTCAAGACCAAGAGACCCAGTACTTC. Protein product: CASSRQDQETQYF.

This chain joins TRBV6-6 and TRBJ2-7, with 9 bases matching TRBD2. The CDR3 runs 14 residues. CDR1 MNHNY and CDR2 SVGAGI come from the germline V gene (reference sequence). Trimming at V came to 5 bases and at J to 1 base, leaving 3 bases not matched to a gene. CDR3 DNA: TGTGCCAGCAGTACCCTAGCGGGGTCCTACGAGCAGTACTTC. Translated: CASSTLAGSYEQYF.

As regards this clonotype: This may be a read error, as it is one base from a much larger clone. The chain's CDR3 is CTSSVQGASNTGELFF. CDR3 in DNA: TGTACCAGCAGCGTTCAGGGGGCCTCGAACACCGGGGAGCTGTTTTTT. The rearrangement uses TRBV9 and TRBJ2-2, with 8 nucleotides matching TRBD1. Germline assignment: CDR1 SGDLS and CDR2 YYNGEE. This CDR3 is 16 amino acids long.

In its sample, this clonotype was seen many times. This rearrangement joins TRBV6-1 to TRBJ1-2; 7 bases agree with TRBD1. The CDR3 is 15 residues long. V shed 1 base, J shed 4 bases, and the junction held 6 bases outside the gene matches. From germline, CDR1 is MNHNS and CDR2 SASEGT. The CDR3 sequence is CASSEERQGLYGYTF. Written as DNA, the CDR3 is TGTGCCAGCAGTGAAGAAAGACAGGGACTCTATGGCTACACCTTC.

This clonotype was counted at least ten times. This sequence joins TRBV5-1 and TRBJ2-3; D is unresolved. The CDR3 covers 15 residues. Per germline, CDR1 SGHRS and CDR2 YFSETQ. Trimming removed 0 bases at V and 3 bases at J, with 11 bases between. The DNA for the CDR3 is TGCGCCAGCAGCTTGGCCGAGCCAAGGACAGATACGCAGTATTTT. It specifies CASSLAEPRTDTQYF.

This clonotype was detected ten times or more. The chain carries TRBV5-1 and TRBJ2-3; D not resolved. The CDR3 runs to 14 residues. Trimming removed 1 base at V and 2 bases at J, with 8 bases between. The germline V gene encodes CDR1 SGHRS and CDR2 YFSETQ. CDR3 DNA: TGCGCCAGCAGCTTGTTAGGGCTCACAGATACGCAGTATTTT. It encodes CASSLLGLTDTQYF.

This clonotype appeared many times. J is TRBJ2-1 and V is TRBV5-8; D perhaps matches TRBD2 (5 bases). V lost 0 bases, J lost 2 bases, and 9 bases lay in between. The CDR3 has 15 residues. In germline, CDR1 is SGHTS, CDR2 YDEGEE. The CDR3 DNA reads TGTGCCAGCAGCTTGGAGGACTCCCCCTACAATGAGCAGTTCTTC. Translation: CASSLEDSPYNEQFF.

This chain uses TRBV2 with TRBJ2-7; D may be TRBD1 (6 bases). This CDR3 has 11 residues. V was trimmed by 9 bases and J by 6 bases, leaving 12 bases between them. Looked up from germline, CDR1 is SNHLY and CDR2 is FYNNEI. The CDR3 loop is CASSKGGEQYF. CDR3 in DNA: TGTGCCAGTTCTAAAGGGGGCGAGCAGTACTTC.